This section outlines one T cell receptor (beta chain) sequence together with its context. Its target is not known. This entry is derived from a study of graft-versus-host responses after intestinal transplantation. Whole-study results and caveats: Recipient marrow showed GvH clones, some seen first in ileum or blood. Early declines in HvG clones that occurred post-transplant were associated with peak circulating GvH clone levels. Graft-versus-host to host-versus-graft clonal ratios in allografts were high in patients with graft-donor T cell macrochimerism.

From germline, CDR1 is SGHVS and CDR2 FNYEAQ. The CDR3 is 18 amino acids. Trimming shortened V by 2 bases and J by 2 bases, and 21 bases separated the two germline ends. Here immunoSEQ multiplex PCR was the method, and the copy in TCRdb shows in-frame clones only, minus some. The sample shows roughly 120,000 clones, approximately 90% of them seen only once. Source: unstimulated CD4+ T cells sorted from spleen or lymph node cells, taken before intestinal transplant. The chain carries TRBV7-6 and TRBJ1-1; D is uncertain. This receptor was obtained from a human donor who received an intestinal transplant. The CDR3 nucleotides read TGTGCCAGCAGCTTATCGTCCCGGATGGACTATTTTAACACTGAAGCTTTCTTT. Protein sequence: CASSLSSRMDYFNTEAFF.